The rows below give T cell receptor beta chains drawn from one sample of a study of cytomegalovirus exposure and HLA in healthy donors. Clones were sequenced by immunoSEQ multiplex PCR, and TCRdb holds only the in-frame ones, with some missing. The table records approximately 100,000 clones, about 81% of them present only once. Input material: PBMCs. The source of these receptors is a man between 35 and 55 years old in good health and CMV-seronegative. Both conserved end residues are part of each CDR3. A D gene is named only where the DNA matches it firmly. Size is omitted from some rows. Given values are once, few, many or a class for expanded clones.

V	size	J	D	DNA	CDR3
TRBV5-4	NA	TRBJ2-5	TRBD2	TGTGCCAGCAGCCCCCCGGGGACTAGCGGGGAACAAGAGACCCAGTACTTC	CASSPPGTSGEQETQYF
TRBV6-6	NA	TRBJ1-2	NA	TGTGCCAGCAGTACCCCGGGTTTTGGGTATGGCTACACCTTC	CASSTPGFGYGYTF
TRBV6-1	NA	TRBJ1-4	NA	TGTGCCAGCAGTGTTAAAGGCTCGGTCGGGGAAAAACTGTTTTTT	CASSVKGSVGEKLFF
TRBV5-1	few	TRBJ2-1	NA	TGCGCCAGCAGCTTGGGTGGAGGGTTCTACAATGAGCAGTTCTTC	CASSLGGGFYNEQFF
TRBV10-2	NA	TRBJ1-6	NA	TGCGCCAGCAGACAGAGCAGCTCCTATAATTCACCCCTCCACTTT	CASRQSSSYNSPLHF
TRBV5-6	few	TRBJ2-3	NA	TGTGCCAGCACCCTGGTCAGGATCTTGGATACGCAGTATTTT	CASTLVRILDTQYF
TRBV11-3	NA	TRBJ2-1	TRBD1	TGTGCCAGCAGCCTAAGACAGGGGAGTCTCAATGAGCAGTTCTTC	CASSLRQGSLNEQFF
TRBV5-1	NA	TRBJ2-3	NA	TGCGCCAGCAGCTTGGGCGGCGGCACAGATACGCAGTATTTT	CASSLGGGTDTQYF
TRBV7-9	NA	TRBJ1-4	NA	TGTGCCAGCAGCCCACAGGTTTTTAATGAAAAACTGTTTTTT	CASSPQVFNEKLFF
TRBV6-1	few	TRBJ2-7	TRBD1	TGTGCCAGCAGTGAATTAGGGGACAGTACCTACGAGCAGTACTTC	CASSELGDSTYEQYF
TRBV5-1	NA	TRBJ2-5	NA	TGCGCCAGCAGCTTAGAGGGGGGGCCGCTAGAGACCCAGTACTTC	CASSLEGGPLETQYF
TRBV2	NA	TRBJ2-2	NA	TGTGCCAGCAGTGAGACAGGCCACACCGGGGAGCTGTTTTTT	CASSETGHTGELFF
TRBV15	NA	TRBJ1-5	NA	TGTGCCACTAACCTTGGCAAACCCAATCAGCCCCAGCATTTT	CATNLGKPNQPQHF
TRBV7-2	NA	TRBJ2-7	TRBD1	TGTGCCAGCAGCTTACTCCGGGACAGTTTCTACGAGCAGTACTTC	CASSLLRDSFYEQYF
TRBV2	NA	TRBJ2-7	TRBD2	TGTGCCAGCAGAGCTGCGGGGGGCGGTGTCTACGAGCAGTACTTC	CASRAAGGGVYEQYF
TRBV29-1	few	TRBJ2-1	TRBD2	TGCAGCGTTTCCGGGAGTGAGCGGGAGCCGCCCCCCGATGAGCAGTTCTTC	CSVSGSEREPPPDEQFF
TRBV5-1	NA	TRBJ2-1	TRBD2	TGCGCCAGCAGCTTGGTCTCGCGGGGGGGGATCTACAATGAGCAGTTCTTC	CASSLVSRGGIYNEQFF
TRBV9	NA	TRBJ2-5	NA	TGTGCCAGCAGCCCCCCGGGGCTAGCGAGCCAAGAGACCCAGTACTTC	CASSPPGLASQETQYF
TRBV19	few	TRBJ2-5	TRBD1	TGTGCCAGTAGTATATTAGGAATCGAGACAGGGACGGGTGAGACCCAGTACTTC	CASSILGIETGTGETQYF
TRBV6-1	NA	TRBJ2-1	TRBD2	TGTGCCACCCATCGTGGCGGGGGATACAATGAGCAGTTCTTC	CATHRGGGYNEQFF
TRBV29-1	NA	TRBJ2-3	NA	TGCAGCGTCCGGACCCCACAGGGAATGGTGGATACGCAGTATTTT	CSVRTPQGMVDTQYF
TRBV7-9	once	TRBJ2-7	TRBD1	TGTGCCAGCAGCTCATCCGGGACAGGGCCCCTCTACGAGCAGTACTTC	CASSSSGTGPLYEQYF
TRBV19	NA	TRBJ1-2	NA	TGTGCCAGTAGTATGTCCCAGGGGCTTATGTGGGGCTACACCTTC	CASSMSQGLMWGYTF
TRBV5-4	NA	TRBJ2-3	NA	TGTGCCAGCAGCCTCCAGTTCCCCGTGAGCACAGATACGCAGTATTTT	CASSLQFPVSTDTQYF
TRBV6-5	NA	TRBJ1-5	NA	TGTGCCAGCAGTCCGGGACATTTAAGCAATCAGCCCCAGCATTTT	CASSPGHLSNQPQHF
TRBV5-1	NA	TRBJ2-2	NA	TGCGCCAGCAGCGGCAGACAGGCCAACACCGGGGAGCTGTTTTTT	CASSGRQANTGELFF